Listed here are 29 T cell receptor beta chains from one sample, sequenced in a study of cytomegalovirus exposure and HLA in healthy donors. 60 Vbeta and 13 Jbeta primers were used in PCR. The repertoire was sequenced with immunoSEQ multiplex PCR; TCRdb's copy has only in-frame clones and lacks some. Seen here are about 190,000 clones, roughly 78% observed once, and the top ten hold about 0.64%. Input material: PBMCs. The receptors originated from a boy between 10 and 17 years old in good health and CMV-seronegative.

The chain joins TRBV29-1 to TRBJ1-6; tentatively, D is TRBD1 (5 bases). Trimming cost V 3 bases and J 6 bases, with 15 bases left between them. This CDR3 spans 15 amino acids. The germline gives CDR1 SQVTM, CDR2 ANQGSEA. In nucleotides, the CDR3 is TGCAGCGTTGAGGTTACGGGGGAACCTAATTCACCCCTCCACTTT. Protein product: CSVEVTGEPNSPLHF.

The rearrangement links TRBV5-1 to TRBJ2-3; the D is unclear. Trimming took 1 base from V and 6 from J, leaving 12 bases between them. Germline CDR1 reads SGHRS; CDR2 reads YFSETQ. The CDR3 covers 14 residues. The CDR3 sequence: CASSLRQVGDTQYF. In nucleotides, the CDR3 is TGCGCCAGCAGCTTGAGGCAGGTTGGGGATACGCAGTATTTT.

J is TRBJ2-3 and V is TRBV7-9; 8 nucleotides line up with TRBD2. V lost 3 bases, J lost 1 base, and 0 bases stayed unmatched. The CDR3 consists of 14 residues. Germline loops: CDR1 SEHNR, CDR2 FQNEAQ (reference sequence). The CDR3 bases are TGTGCCAGCAGCTTGACTAGCGGCACAGATACGCAGTATTTT. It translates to CASSLTSGTDTQYF.

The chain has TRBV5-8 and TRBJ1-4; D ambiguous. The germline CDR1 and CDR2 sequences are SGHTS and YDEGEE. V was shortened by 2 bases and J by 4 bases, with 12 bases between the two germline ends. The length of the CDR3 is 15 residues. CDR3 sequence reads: CASSFSWGGNEKLFF. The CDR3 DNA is TGTGCCAGCAGCTTTTCGTGGGGAGGTAATGAAAAACTGTTTTTT.

CDR3 residues: CASSQDGGTSAHEQYF. The CDR3 nucleotides read TGCGCCAGCAGCCAAGATGGGGGGACTAGTGCCCACGAGCAGTACTTC. The chain employs TRBV4-3 and TRBJ2-7; TRBD2 matches 8 bases. The CDR3 sequence is 16 residues long. The germline V gene encodes CDR1 LGHNA and CDR2 YSLEER. Trimming cost V 0 bases and J 5 bases; bases outside gene matches: 9.

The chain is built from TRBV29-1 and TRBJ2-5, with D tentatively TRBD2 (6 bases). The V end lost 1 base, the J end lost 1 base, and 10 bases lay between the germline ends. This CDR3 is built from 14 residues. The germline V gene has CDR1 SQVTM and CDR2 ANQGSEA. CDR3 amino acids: CSVEASVIQETQYF. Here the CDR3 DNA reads TGCAGCGTTGAAGCTAGCGTTATCCAAGAGACCCAGTACTTC. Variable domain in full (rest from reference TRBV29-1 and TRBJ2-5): SAVISQKPSRDICQRGTSLTIQCQVDSQVTMMFWYRQQPGQSLTLIATANQGSEATYESGFVIDKFPISRPNLTFSTLTVSNMSPEDSSIYLCSVEASVIQETQYFGPGTRLLVL.

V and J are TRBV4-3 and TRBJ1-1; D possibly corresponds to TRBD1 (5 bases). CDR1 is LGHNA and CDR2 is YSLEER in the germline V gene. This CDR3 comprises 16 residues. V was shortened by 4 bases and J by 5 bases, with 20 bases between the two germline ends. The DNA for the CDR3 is TGCGCCAGCAGCCCAAGCCTCGCAAGGGGAACAACTGAAGCTTTCTTT. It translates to CASSPSLARGTTEAFF.

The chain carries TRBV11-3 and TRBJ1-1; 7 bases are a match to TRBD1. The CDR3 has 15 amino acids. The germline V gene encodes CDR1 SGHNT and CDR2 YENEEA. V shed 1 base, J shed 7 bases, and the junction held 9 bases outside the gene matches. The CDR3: CASSLGGGSGGEAFF. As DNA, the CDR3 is TGTGCCAGCAGCTTAGGAGGGGGCTCAGGCGGTGAAGCTTTCTTT.

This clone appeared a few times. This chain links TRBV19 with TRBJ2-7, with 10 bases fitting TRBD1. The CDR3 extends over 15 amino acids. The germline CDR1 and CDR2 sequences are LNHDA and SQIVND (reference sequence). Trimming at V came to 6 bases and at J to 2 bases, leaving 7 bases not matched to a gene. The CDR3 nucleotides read TGTGCCAGTAGCAGGTCGGGGACAGGGGCCTACGAGCAGTACTTC. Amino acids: CASSRSGTGAYEQYF. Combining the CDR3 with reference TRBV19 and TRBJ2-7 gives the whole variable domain DGGITQSPKYLFRKEGQNVTLSCEQNLNHDAMYWYRQDPGQGLRLIYYSQIVNDFQKGDIAEGYSVSREKKESFPLTVTSAQKNPTAFYLCASSRSGTGAYEQYFGPGTRLTVT.

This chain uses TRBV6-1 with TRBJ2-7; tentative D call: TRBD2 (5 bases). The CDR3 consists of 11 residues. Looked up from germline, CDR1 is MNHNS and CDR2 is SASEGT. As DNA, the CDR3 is TGTGGCTCCTCGGAGGCCTACGAGCAGTACTTC. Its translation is CGSSEAYEQYF.

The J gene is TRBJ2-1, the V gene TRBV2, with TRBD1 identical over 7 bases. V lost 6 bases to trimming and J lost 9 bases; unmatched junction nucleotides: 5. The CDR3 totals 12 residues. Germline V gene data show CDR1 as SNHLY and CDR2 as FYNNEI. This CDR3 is CASSSQGSEQFF. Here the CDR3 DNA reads TGTGCCAGCAGCTCACAGGGGAGTGAGCAGTTCTTC.

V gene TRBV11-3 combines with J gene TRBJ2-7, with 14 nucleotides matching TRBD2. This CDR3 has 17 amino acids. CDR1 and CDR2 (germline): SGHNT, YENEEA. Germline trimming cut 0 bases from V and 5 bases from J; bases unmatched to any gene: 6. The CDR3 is CASSLDRGLAGVNEQYF. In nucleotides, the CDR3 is TGTGCCAGCAGCTTAGATCGGGGACTAGCGGGAGTCAACGAGCAGTACTTC.

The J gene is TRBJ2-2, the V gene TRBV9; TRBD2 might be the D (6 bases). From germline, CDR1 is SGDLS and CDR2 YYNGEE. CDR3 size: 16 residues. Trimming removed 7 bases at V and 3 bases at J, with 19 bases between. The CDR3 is CASGPQAGLDTGELFF. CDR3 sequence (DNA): TGTGCCAGCGGACCCCAGGCGGGGCTTGACACCGGGGAGCTGTTTTTT.

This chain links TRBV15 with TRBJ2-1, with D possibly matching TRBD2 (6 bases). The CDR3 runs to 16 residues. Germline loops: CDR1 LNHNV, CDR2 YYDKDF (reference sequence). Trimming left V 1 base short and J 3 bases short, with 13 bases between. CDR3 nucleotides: TGTGCCACCAGCAGAGGCGGGAAAAGTCGCTACAATGAGCAGTTCTTC. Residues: CATSRGGKSRYNEQFF.

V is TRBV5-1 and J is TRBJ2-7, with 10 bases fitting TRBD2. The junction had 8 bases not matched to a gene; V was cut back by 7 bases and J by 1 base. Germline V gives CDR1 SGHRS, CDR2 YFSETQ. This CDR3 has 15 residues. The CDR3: CASGPSAGGSYEQYF. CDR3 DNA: TGCGCCAGCGGCCCCTCAGCGGGAGGGTCCTACGAGCAGTACTTC. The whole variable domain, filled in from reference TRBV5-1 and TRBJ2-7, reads KAGVTQTPRYLIKTRGQQVTLSCSPISGHRSVSWYQQTPGQGLQFLFEYFSETQRNKGNFPGRFSGRQFSNSRSEMNVSTLELGDSALYLCASGPSAGGSYEQYFGPGTRLTVT.

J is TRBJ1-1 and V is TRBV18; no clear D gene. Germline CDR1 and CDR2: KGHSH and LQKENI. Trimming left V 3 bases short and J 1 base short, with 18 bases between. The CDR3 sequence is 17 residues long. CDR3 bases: TGTGCCAGCTCACCTGTTTTTCGCGTCAGGCAGAACACTGAAGCTTTCTTT. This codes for CASSPVFRVRQNTEAFF.

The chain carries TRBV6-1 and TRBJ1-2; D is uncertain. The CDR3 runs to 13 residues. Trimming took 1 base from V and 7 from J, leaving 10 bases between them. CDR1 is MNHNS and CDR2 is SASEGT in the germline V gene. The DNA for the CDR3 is TGTGCCAGCAGTGAAGAGCGCCCAGTTGGCTACACCTTC. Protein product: CASSEERPVGYTF.

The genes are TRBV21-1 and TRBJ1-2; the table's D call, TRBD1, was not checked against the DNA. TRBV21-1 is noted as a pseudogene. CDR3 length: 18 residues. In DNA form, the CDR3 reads TGTGCCAGCAGCAAAGCGTGCCTAAGGGGACAGGGGGCCTATGGCTACACCTTC. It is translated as CASSKACLRGQGAYGYTF.

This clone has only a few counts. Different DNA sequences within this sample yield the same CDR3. CDR3 DNA: TGCGCCAGCAGCTTGGCCGGTTCCTACGAGCAGTACTTC. Its protein product is CASSLAGSYEQYF. The chain uses TRBV5-1 and TRBJ2-7; D call uncertain. The V and J ends lost 0 bases and 1 base respectively, with 5 bases between them. Germline assignment: CDR1 SGHRS and CDR2 YFSETQ. This CDR3 has 13 amino acids.

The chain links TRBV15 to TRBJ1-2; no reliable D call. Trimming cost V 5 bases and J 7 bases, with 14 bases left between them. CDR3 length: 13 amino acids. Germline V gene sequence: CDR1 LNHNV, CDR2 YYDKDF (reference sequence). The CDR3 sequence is CATSGQQVPGYTF. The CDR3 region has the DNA TGTGCCACCAGCGGTCAACAAGTTCCTGGCTACACCTTC.

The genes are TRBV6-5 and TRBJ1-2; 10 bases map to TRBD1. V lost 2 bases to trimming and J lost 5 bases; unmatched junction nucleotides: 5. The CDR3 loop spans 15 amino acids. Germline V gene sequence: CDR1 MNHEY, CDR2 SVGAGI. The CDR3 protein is CASSYPRQGAYGYTF. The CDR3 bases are TGTGCCAGCAGTTACCCCCGACAGGGGGCTTATGGCTACACCTTC.

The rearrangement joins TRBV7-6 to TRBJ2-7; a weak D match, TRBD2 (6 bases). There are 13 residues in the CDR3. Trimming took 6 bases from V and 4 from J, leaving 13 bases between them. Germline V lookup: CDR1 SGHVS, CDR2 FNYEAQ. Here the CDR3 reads CASSAGLKYEQYF. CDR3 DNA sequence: TGTGCCAGCAGTGCGGGACTTAAATACGAGCAGTACTTC.

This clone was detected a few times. CDR3 in amino acids: CASSLRTVGQGFSPLHF. The CDR3 nucleotides are TGCGCCAGCAGCTTGAGGACGGTGGGACAGGGGTTTTCACCCCTCCACTTT. V gene TRBV5-1 combines with J gene TRBJ1-6; TRBD1 matches 10 bases. V was pared by 1 base and J by 9 bases, with 10 bases of the junction left unmatched. This CDR3 is 17 amino acids long. CDR1 is SGHRS, CDR2 YFSETQ, per germline.

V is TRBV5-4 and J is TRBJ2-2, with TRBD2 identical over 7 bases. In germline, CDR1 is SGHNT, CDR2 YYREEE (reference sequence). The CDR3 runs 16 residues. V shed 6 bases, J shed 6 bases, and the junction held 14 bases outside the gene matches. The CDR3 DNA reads TGTGCCAGCACCGCCAGGGAGGGCAGTCGCCCCGGGGAGCTGTTTTTT. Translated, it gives CASTAREGSRPGELFF.

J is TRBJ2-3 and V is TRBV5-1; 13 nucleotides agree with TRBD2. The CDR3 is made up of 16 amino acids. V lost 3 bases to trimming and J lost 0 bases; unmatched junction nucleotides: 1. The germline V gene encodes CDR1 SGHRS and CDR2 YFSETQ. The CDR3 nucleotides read TGCGCCAGCAGCTGGACTAGCGGGAGAAGCACAGATACGCAGTATTTT. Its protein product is CASSWTSGRSTDTQYF.

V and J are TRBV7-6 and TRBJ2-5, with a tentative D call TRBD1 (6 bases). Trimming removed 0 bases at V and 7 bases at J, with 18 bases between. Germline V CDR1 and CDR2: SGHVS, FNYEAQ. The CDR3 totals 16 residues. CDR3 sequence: CASSLATRLIGGTQYF. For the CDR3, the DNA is TGTGCCAGCAGCTTAGCGACCAGGCTGATAGGGGGGACCCAGTACTTC.

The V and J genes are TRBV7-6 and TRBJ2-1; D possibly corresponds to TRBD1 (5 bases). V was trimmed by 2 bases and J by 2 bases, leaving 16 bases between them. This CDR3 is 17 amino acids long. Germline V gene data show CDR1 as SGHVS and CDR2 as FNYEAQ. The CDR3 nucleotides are TGTGCCAGCAGCTTAAAACCCGCAGGGTTACCCTACAATGAGCAGTTCTTC. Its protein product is CASSLKPAGLPYNEQFF.

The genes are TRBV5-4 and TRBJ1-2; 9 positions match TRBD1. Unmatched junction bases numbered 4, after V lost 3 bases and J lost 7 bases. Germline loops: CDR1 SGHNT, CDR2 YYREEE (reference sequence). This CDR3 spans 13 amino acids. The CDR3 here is CASSSTGGTGYTF. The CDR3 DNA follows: TGTGCCAGCAGCTCCACAGGGGGCACTGGCTACACCTTC.

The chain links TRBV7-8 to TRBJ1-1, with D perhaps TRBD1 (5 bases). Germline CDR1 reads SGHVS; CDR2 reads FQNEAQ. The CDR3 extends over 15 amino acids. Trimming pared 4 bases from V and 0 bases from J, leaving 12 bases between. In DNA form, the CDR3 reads TGTGCCAGCAGCTCATTAACAGGATTGAACACTGAAGCTTTCTTT. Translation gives CASSSLTGLNTEAFF.